This T cell receptor (beta chain) was recorded in a study of regulatory T cells in long-lasting Graves disease listed by TCRdb under 2021. The study in broad terms: Antithyroid drugs had been taken for less than 3 months by newly diagnosed Graves' disease patients. The study was conducted in China and was registered as a clinical trial. Peripheral blood TCR sequencing and RNA sequencing compared persistent Graves' disease patients with newly diagnosed Graves' disease patients. A total of around 35 samples underwent TCR sequencing, from some 13 patients with persistent Graves' disease and roughly 20 patients with newly diagnosed Graves' disease. Findings and caveats that apply to the study as a whole: Persistent patients shared more public clonotypes among themselves (around 2,500) than newly diagnosed patients did (about 1,000). Peripheral blood alone was examined, since thyroid tissue, which constituted the primary lesion, could not be accessed. The small sample size was acknowledged by the authors as a limitation that may reduce accuracy. TRBV28, TRBJ1-2 and TRBJ2-5 were preferentially used in persistent disease, while TRBV20-1 and TRBJ2-1 were favored in newly diagnosed disease. Only the TCR beta chain was sequenced and analyzed. Persistent Graves' disease patients showed lower TCR Shannon entropy and fewer highly expanded clones than newly diagnosed patients, suggesting clonal expansion.

This clonotype was seen repeatedly, ten times or more. Its binding antigen is unknown. No per-base quality is available; no much larger clone lies one base away. Taken with the paper, the label for time point translates to: newly diagnosed GD, antithyroid drugs for less than 3 months. RNA was extracted from PBMCs in TRIzol for both TCR sequencing and RNA sequencing. The diagnosis of Graves' disease was made according to American Thyroid Association guidelines. Recruitment of patients was carried out at an endocrinology department in Xi'an, China. Each patient gave 9 to 10 milliliters of peripheral blood, collected in an EDTA anticoagulant tube. Ficoll Paque Plus density gradient separation was used to isolate PBMCs, and no further T cell sorting was done. RNA quality was checked with an Agilent 2100 Bioanalyzer and agarose gel, and concentration with a NanoDrop 2000. The CDR3 spans 13 residues, from the cysteine through the phenylalanine. Only the CDR3 part of the read is kept: 39 bases, read in frame from the first base. V loses 2 bases of germline sequence and J loses 7 bases, and the interval between the two ends is 11 bases. Via the germline V gene, CDR1 is MNHNS and CDR2 SASEGT.

Library preparation was by multiplex PCR. Sequencing instrument: Illumina HiSeq 4000. TCR beta libraries were built with iRepertoire HTBI primers and Arm-PCR amplification of CDR3 regions. Gel purification was performed on PCR products prior to sequencing. The authors' analysis ran thus. A total of some 65 TRBV and 14 TRBJ segments were identified across samples and were used for gene usage analysis of CDR3 amino acid clonotypes. Filtered high-quality paired reads were merged into contigs using COPE and FqMerger. Contigs were aligned with BLAST to IMGT TRBV, TRBD and TRBJ reference genes, and CDR3 was defined per IMGT. Any clonotype with a frequency above 0.1% was counted as a highly expanded clone. Repertoire diversity was measured by Shannon entropy, and V-J evenness by the Gini coefficient. A clonotype found in more than one individual was treated as public. TCRdb cleaned the public reads at Q25 with fastp, built clones with MiXCR and kept in-frame beta chains. Under each unique CDR3 protein, matching rows form one entry showing the most common genes and DNA. For this entry, the V and J calls and clone size follow TCRdb and not the study's own pipeline. The sample has approximately 270,000 distinct CDR3 sequences on record, 18% of them singletons. Approximately 14% of the sample rests with the top ten.

These data are also associated with another study on T cells in Graves' hyperthyroidism and ophthalmopathy. As the second publication notes: Graves' hyperthyroidism was defined as stable when no progression to ophthalmopathy occurred over 18 months of follow-up. The hyperthyroidism patients were between 18 and 65 years old and newly diagnosed, with a disease duration of less than 2 months. Exclusion was applied to patients with uncontrolled infections, other autoimmune diseases, pregnancy or lactation. Diagnoses relied on clinical symptoms, serum thyroxine and TRAb, thyroid ultrasound and orbital computed tomography. For the first round of RT-PCR on the TCR CDR3, the HTBI primer set was used together with the Qiagen OneStep RT-PCR kit. Most expanded thyroid clonotypes (frequency above 0.001) were also detected in blood, a finding suggesting that blood repertoires may reflect thyroid immune responses. A model built on a 13 V-J signature distinguished ophthalmopathy from stable hyperthyroidism, reaching about 88% sensitivity and approximately 81% specificity in cross-validation and 80%/75% in testing. In validation, the model predicted progression to ophthalmopathy with roughly 66% sensitivity and approximately 74% specificity, a median of about 6 months before onset. TCR V-J signatures able to tell the groups apart were searched for in a discovery cohort of about a hundred patients, of whom roughly 42 had Graves' ophthalmopathy and 55 to 65 had stable Graves' hyperthyroidism. Whether ophthalmopathy could be predicted prospectively was tested in an independent validation cohort made up of approximately 19 hyperthyroidism patients plus 17 patients who later progressed to ophthalmopathy. For training and testing, the 100 or so patients in the discovery cohort were randomly divided in a 7:3 ratio. In more than 5 Graves' hyperthyroidism patients, the study also compared T-cell repertoires from thyroid tissue with T-cell repertoires from blood. Once sampling was done, hyperthyroidism patients were given methimazole at a starting dose of 30 mg daily, whereas ophthalmopathy patients were given high-dose intravenous methylprednisolone. Libraries were constructed in a second round of multiplex PCR, after which size selection and purification were carried out. Paired-end sequencing of the libraries was performed with 100 bp reads on an Illumina HiSeq2000. SOAPnuke was used to process the raw data, removing reads that contained adapters or uncalled bases, had a mean Phred below 15, or lacked an exact match to the constant primer or identifier. High-quality paired reads were merged using COPE v1.2.5, and each unique nucleotide sequence was defined as a clonotype. MiTCR v1.1 was used to align clonotypes to the IMGT TRBV, TRBD and TRBJ reference segments. The analysis was restricted to V-J combinations with a frequency above 0.0001, which together covered about 99% of the repertoires. The TCS score was defined as the ratio of F50 (clonal expansion) to E x V (chaos), calculated using BLOSUM62-based TCRdist between CDR3 peptides within each V-J. Welch's t-statistics and random forest reduced 450 to 600 V-J features to about 13, which were used in a naive Bayes classifier (R e1071). No statistical method was used to set the sample size in advance, and investigators knew the group allocation. According to the paper, TCR Vbeta CDR3 sequencing was carried out on some 130 peripheral blood samples, which came from over 40 ophthalmopathy, around 75 hyperthyroidism and about 17 progressor patients.

This receptor was obtained from a young woman with Graves disease. Donor details come from another sample of the same person, matched by shared clones. The chain uses TRBV6-1 and TRBJ2-5; the D gene could be TRBD1 or TRBD2, each one agreeing over 6 bases. Specimen: peripheral blood mononuclear cells (PBMCs), collected at new diagnosis, from a patient treated with antithyroid drugs. CDR3 reads: CASSERGVGTQYF. The nucleotide sequence is given as TGTGCCAGCAGTGAAAGGGGGGTCGGGACCCAGTACTTC.